This passage covers 22 T cell receptor beta chains from one sample sequenced in a study of blood T cell repertoires in COVID-19. The method was immunoSEQ multiplex PCR; TCRdb's version includes in-frame clones alone and lacks a portion of them. The sample has around 310,000 clones; 90% are singletons. The sample taken for sequencing was peripheral blood. These receptor sequences come from a young woman with COVID-19, enrolled during active disease.

This clone came up once. The V gene is TRBV4-3, the J gene TRBJ2-6, with TRBD1 as a possible D gene (6 bases). V dropped 5 bases and J dropped 0 bases, with 17 bases sitting between them. Germline loops: CDR1 LGHNA, CDR2 YSLEER. CDR3 length: 18 residues. In nucleotides, the CDR3 is TGCGCCAGCAGCTCCTTTAGGGGACAACTCTCTGGGGCCAACGTCCTGACTTTC. Translated, it gives CASSSFRGQLSGANVLTF.

The chain links TRBV28 to TRBJ2-5, with D possibly being TRBD2 (5 bases). There are 14 residues in the CDR3. V was pared by 6 bases and J by 0 bases, with 11 bases between. CDR1 MDHEN and CDR2 SYDVKM come from the germline V gene. CDR3 sequence reads: CASSPGVNQETQYF. The CDR3 DNA sequence: TGTGCCAGCAGCCCCGGGGTGAACCAAGAGACCCAGTACTTC. Full variable domain (outside the CDR3, taken from reference TRBV28 and TRBJ2-5): DVKVTQSSRYLVKRTGEKVFLECVQDMDHENMFWYRQDPGLGLRLIYFSYDVKMKEKGDIPEGYSVSREKKERFSLILESASTNQTSMYLCASSPGVNQETQYFGPGTRLLVL.

DNA of the CDR3: TGTGCCAGCAGCGTCAACCGGGACAACAATCAGCCCCAGCATTTT. Translation gives CASSVNRDNNQPQHF. This chain joins TRBV2 and TRBJ1-5, with D possibly matching TRBD1 (6 bases). Trimming stripped 6 bases from V and 3 bases from J, with 15 bases between. The CDR3 extends over 15 amino acids. Germline CDR1 reads SNHLY; CDR2 reads FYNNEI. The variable domain in full, completed from reference TRBV2 and TRBJ1-5, reads EPEVTQTPSHQVTQMGQEVILRCVPISNHLYFYWYRQILGQKVEFLVSFYNNEISEKSEIFDDQFSVERPDGSNFTLKIRSTKLEDSAMYFCASSVNRDNNQPQHFGDGTRLSIL.

The genes are TRBV11-2 and TRBJ2-7, with a weak D call TRBD1 (5 bases). V lost 3 bases to trimming and J lost 3 bases, with 12 bases between them. The CDR3 is 14 amino acids. Germline assignment: CDR1 SGHAT and CDR2 FQNNGV. CDR3 coding DNA: TGTGCCAGCAGCTTTCAGGGCAGGGACTACGAGCAGTACTTC. This gives the protein CASSFQGRDYEQYF. Full variable domain (outside the CDR3, taken from reference TRBV11-2 and TRBJ2-7): EAGVAQSPRYKIIEKRQSVAFWCNPISGHATLYWYQQILGQGPKLLIQFQNNGVVDDSQLPKDRFSAERLKGVDSTLKIQPAKLEDSAVYLCASSFQGRDYEQYFGPGTRLTVT.

The V call is TRBV6-5, the J call TRBJ1-1, with TRBD1 matching 7 bases. The junction had 12 bases not matched to a gene; V was cut back by 7 bases and J by 10 bases. The CDR3 is 13 residues long. Germline CDR1 and CDR2: MNHEY and SVGAGI. CDR3 residues: CASKGGWGLRAFF. In DNA, the CDR3 is TGTGCCAGCAAAGGGGGCTGGGGGTTGAGAGCTTTCTTT.

The J gene is TRBJ2-1, the V gene TRBV29-1; a possible D gene is TRBD2 (6 bases). CDR1 is SQVTM and CDR2 is ANQGSEA in the germline V gene. V was clipped by 7 bases and J by 7 bases, with 20 bases between them. There are 14 residues in the CDR3. CDR3 bases: TGCAGCGCTAGGACTATAGCGGAGTGGAATGAGCAGTTCTTC. This sequence encodes CSARTIAEWNEQFF.

The gene calls are TRBV10-2 and TRBJ1-6; TRBD1 agrees at 7 bases. Germline loops: CDR1 WSHSY, CDR2 SAAADI. Trimming cost V 5 bases and J 8 bases; bases outside gene matches: 6. CDR3 length: 14 amino acids. CDR3 coding DNA: TGCGCCAGCAGTCTGGGAGACAGGGATTCACCCCTCCACTTT. It translates to CASSLGDRDSPLHF.

V usage is TRBV10-2 and J usage is TRBJ2-3, with D hard to call. Trimming took off 3 bases at V and 7 bases at J, with 5 bases between the two ends. The CDR3 consists of 11 residues. Germline assignment: CDR1 WSHSY and CDR2 SAAADI. The CDR3 reads CASSDTNTQYF. CDR3 nucleotide sequence: TGCGCCAGCAGTGATACTAATACGCAGTATTTT.

The chain couples TRBV5-1 to TRBJ2-2; D uncertain. CDR1 and CDR2 from the germline V gene are SGHRS and YFSETQ. The length of the CDR3 is 14 residues. Trimming took off 2 bases at V and 3 bases at J, with 8 bases between the two ends. As DNA, the CDR3 is TGCGCCAGCAGCTTCATTTTAGACACCGGGGAGCTGTTTTTT. This sequence encodes CASSFILDTGELFF.

This chain uses TRBV28 with TRBJ1-5; TRBD1 matches at 8 bases. The CDR3 is 15 residues long. In germline, CDR1 is MDHEN, CDR2 SYDVKM. The ends lost 1 base at V and 3 bases at J; junction bases unmatched: 2. CDR3 loop: CASSLYRGANQPQHF. CDR3 nucleotides: TGTGCCAGCAGTTTATACAGGGGGGCCAATCAGCCCCAGCATTTT.

The chain links TRBV30 to TRBJ2-5; D might be TRBD2 (5 bases). V lost 3 bases to trimming and J lost 7 bases, with 12 bases between them. Germline values: CDR1 GTSNPN, CDR2 SVGIG (reference sequence). There are 12 residues in the CDR3. The CDR3 loop reads CAWRAGIGTQYF. CDR3 DNA: TGTGCCTGGAGGGCGGGTATTGGGACCCAGTACTTC.

The gene calls are TRBV7-2 and TRBJ2-7; TRBD2 matches 7 bases. V was clipped by 4 bases and J by 7 bases; unmatched bases: 13. Germline V gives CDR1 SGHTA, CDR2 FQGNSA. This CDR3 has 15 amino acids. The CDR3 region is CASSSNRGSSEEQYF. CDR3 DNA: TGTGCCAGCAGCTCGAATCGCGGGAGTTCGGAAGAGCAGTACTTC.

The chain is built from TRBV6-5 and TRBJ2-1; D remains ambiguous. Germline CDR1 reads MNHEY; CDR2 reads SVGAGI. The CDR3 length is 14 residues. With 2 bases removed from V and 8 bases from J, the gap between germline ends came to 13 bases. DNA of the CDR3: TGTGCCAGCAGTTACAGCCCCGTAAGAGATGAGCAGTTCTTC. It codes for CASSYSPVRDEQFF.

The chain has TRBV7-9 and TRBJ2-5, with 7 bases fitting TRBD2. The trim removed 4 bases at V and 2 bases at J, leaving 7 bases unmatched. Germline V gene lookup returns CDR1 SEHNR and CDR2 FQNEAQ (reference sequence). This CDR3 spans 15 amino acids. The CDR3 loop reads CASSSSSSGQETQYF. The CDR3 DNA sequence: TGTGCCAGCAGCTCCTCCTCTAGCGGTCAAGAGACCCAGTACTTC.

The rearrangement links TRBV19 to TRBJ2-3, with a tentative D call TRBD1 (5 bases). The CDR3 consists of 13 residues. The V end was cut by 7 bases, the J end by 5 bases, with 13 bases between. In germline, CDR1 is LNHDA, CDR2 SQIVND (reference sequence). The CDR3 loop reads CASKGRVGDTQYF. The CDR3 DNA sequence: TGTGCCAGTAAAGGCAGGGTGGGAGATACGCAGTATTTT.

The V and J genes are TRBV7-6 and TRBJ2-1, with 10 bases matching TRBD2. Germline V gives CDR1 SGHVS, CDR2 FNYEAQ. V trimming: 1 base; J trimming: 4 bases; junction bases outside the gene matches: 7. The CDR3 has 17 amino acids. DNA for the CDR3: TGTGCCAGCAGCTTAGTCATACGGACTAGCGGTTACAATGAGCAGTTCTTC. This translates into CASSLVIRTSGYNEQFF.

The chain has TRBV29-1 and TRBJ2-2, with D possibly matching TRBD1 (5 bases). Trimming cost V 5 bases and J 0 bases, with 7 bases left between them. The CDR3 consists of 13 residues. Germline CDR1 and CDR2: SQVTM and ANQGSEA. The CDR3: CSVSGSNTGELFF. CDR3 nucleotide sequence: TGCAGCGTTTCAGGGTCGAACACCGGGGAGCTGTTTTTT.

This chain joins TRBV18 and TRBJ1-2; TRBD1 matches 7 bases. The V and J ends lost 6 bases and 2 bases, in that order; junction bases with no gene match: 3. This CDR3 region has 13 residues. Germline V lookup: CDR1 KGHSH, CDR2 LQKENI. In nucleotides, the CDR3 is TGTGCCAGCTCGTCGGACAGGAACTATGGCTACACCTTC. As protein: CASSSDRNYGYTF.

The chain carries TRBV5-4 and TRBJ2-1, with 9 bases aligning to TRBD1. Germline lookup yields CDR1 SGHNT and CDR2 YYREEE (reference sequence). The CDR3 is 15 residues long. J gave up 3 bases and V 4 bases, and 5 bases lay outside the gene matches. The CDR3 DNA reads as TGTGCCAGCAGCAAGGGACAGGGTGTCTACAATGAGCAGTTCTTC. Protein: CASSKGQGVYNEQFF.

This clone was detected only once. The gene calls are TRBV18 and TRBJ2-7; 10 nucleotides agree with TRBD1. Germline V gene lookup returns CDR1 KGHSH and CDR2 LQKENI. The length of the CDR3 is 16 residues. V gave up 1 base and J gave up 4 bases; unmatched junction bases: 7. CDR3 in amino acids: CASSPQGDRGGYEQYF. The DNA of the CDR3 is TGTGCCAGCTCACCACAGGGGGACAGGGGAGGTTACGAGCAGTACTTC.

J is TRBJ2-3 and V is TRBV5-1, with 10 bases matching TRBD1. Trimming took 4 bases from V and 3 from J; bases not matched to a gene: 5. Germline-derived CDR1 and CDR2 are SGHRS and YFSETQ. This CDR3 has 15 amino acids. The CDR3 DNA reads as TGCGCCAGCAGCGCAGGGACAGGGGAAACAGATACGCAGTATTTT. Translated, it gives CASSAGTGETDTQYF.

V is TRBV18 and J is TRBJ1-6; tentatively, D is TRBD1 (5 bases). CDR3 length: 16 amino acids. V lost 2 bases and J lost 3, with 11 bases in between. The germline CDR1 and CDR2 sequences are KGHSH and LQKENI. The CDR3 reads CASSPLGANYNSPLHF. The DNA of the CDR3 is TGTGCCAGCTCACCATTAGGGGCTAACTATAATTCACCCCTCCACTTT.